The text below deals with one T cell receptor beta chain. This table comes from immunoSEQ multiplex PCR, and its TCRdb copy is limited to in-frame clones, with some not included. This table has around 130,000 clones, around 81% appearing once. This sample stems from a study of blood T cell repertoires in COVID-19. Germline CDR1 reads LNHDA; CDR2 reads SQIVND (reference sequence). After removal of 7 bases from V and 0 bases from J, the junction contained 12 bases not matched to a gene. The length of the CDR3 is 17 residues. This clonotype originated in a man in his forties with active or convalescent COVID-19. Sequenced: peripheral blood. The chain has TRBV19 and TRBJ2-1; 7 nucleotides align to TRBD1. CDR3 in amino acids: CASTPSRQGYSYNEQFF. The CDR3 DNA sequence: TGTGCCAGTACCCCCAGTCGACAGGGCTACTCCTACAATGAGCAGTTCTTC. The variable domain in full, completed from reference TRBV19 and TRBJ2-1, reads DGGITQSPKYLFRKEGQNVTLSCEQNLNHDAMYWYRQDPGQGLRLIYYSQIVNDFQKGDIAEGYSVSREKKESFPLTVTSAQKNPTAFYLCASTPSRQGYSYNEQFFGPGTRLTVL.